These 20 T cell receptor beta chains were all obtained from the same sample, sequenced in a study of PD-L1 blockade in urothelial cancer. Assay: immunoSEQ multiplex PCR; the TCRdb copy retains only in-frame clones and omits some. The profile shows 35,000 to 45,000 clones, 83% of them singletons. Sequenced here: PBMCs, sampled around atezolizumab (anti-PD-L1) treatment. All receptors come from a man in his fifties or sixties with urothelial cancer.

The rearrangement links TRBV5-1 to TRBJ2-7; 7 positions agree with TRBD2. In germline, CDR1 is SGHRS, CDR2 YFSETQ. J gave up 5 bases and V 0 bases, and 5 bases lay outside the gene matches. The CDR3 covers 14 residues. DNA for the CDR3: TGCGCCAGCAGCTTGGGTCGGGGGGAAAACGAGCAGTACTTC. Protein: CASSLGRGENEQYF.

The chain recombines TRBV13 with TRBJ2-3; 15 positions match TRBD2. The germline V gene encodes CDR1 PRHDT and CDR2 FYEKMQ (reference sequence). This CDR3 has 17 residues. J was trimmed by 4 bases and V by 4 bases; bases with no gene match: 6. CDR3 sequence reads: CASSSSWTSGGADTQYF. The DNA for the CDR3 is TGTGCCAGCAGCTCCTCCTGGACTAGCGGGGGGGCAGATACGCAGTATTTT.

The chain employs TRBV13 and TRBJ2-7; 8 bases line up with TRBD1. The CDR3 loop spans 15 amino acids. Germline trimming cut 5 bases from V and 0 bases from J; bases unmatched to any gene: 6. Germline-derived CDR1 and CDR2 are PRHDT and FYEKMQ (reference sequence). CDR3 protein: CASSPRTGSSYEQYF. The CDR3 nucleotides read TGTGCCAGCAGCCCCCGGACAGGGAGCTCCTACGAGCAGTACTTC.

J is TRBJ2-3 and V is TRBV15; TRBD2 is a possible D gene (5 bases). The germline V gene has CDR1 LNHNV and CDR2 YYDKDF (reference sequence). The germline V and J ends were trimmed by 1 base and 4 bases, with 15 bases remaining between them. This CDR3 is built from 16 residues. This chain's CDR3 is CATSRGGGSVADTQYF. For the CDR3, the DNA is TGTGCCACCAGCAGAGGCGGAGGATCGGTGGCAGATACGCAGTATTTT.

The rearrangement links TRBV5-1 to TRBJ1-1; 9 positions match TRBD1. CDR3 length: 13 residues. Germline V gene sequence: CDR1 SGHRS, CDR2 YFSETQ. V trimming: 0 bases; J trimming: 8 bases; junction bases outside the gene matches: 2. CDR3 coding DNA: TGCGCCAGCAGCTTGGGGACAGGGGAGGAAGCTTTCTTT. Protein product: CASSLGTGEEAFF.

This clone was counted a single time. J is TRBJ2-2 and V is TRBV19, with TRBD1 identical over 7 bases. The germline V gene encodes CDR1 LNHDA and CDR2 SQIVND (reference sequence). The CDR3 sequence is 16 residues long. Unmatched junction bases numbered 5, after V lost 4 bases and J lost 0 bases. The CDR3 protein is CASSTTGTANTGELFF. DNA for the CDR3: TGTGCCAGTAGTACAACCGGGACAGCGAACACCGGGGAGCTGTTTTTT.

The chain employs TRBV7-2 and TRBJ2-7, with D possibly TRBD1 on 6 matching bases. Looked up from germline, CDR1 is SGHTA and CDR2 is FQGNSA. The CDR3 has 15 amino acids. Trimming took 6 bases from V and 4 from J, leaving 19 bases between them. This CDR3 reads CASRPTGSKAYEQYF. CDR3 DNA sequence: TGTGCCAGCAGACCGACAGGCTCAAAGGCTTACGAGCAGTACTTC.

The chain combines TRBV30 with TRBJ2-1, with D perhaps matching TRBD2 (5 bases). Looked up from germline, CDR1 is GTSNPN and CDR2 is SVGIG (reference sequence). The CDR3 is 14 residues long. V lost 4 bases and J lost 2, with 12 bases in between. CDR3 nucleotides: TGTGCCTGGAAGAGCCCCGGGGCCTACAATGAGCAGTTCTTC. It encodes CAWKSPGAYNEQFF.

CDR3: CASRAEGAGTGELFF. The CDR3 DNA follows: TGTGCCAGTAGGGCAGAGGGGGCGGGGACCGGGGAGCTGTTTTTT. The V gene is TRBV19, the J gene TRBJ2-2; D may be TRBD1 (7 bases). The CDR3 runs to 15 residues. V lost 6 bases, J lost 5 bases, and 16 bases lay in between. The germline V gene encodes CDR1 LNHDA and CDR2 SQIVND (reference sequence).

The rearrangement uses TRBV5-4 and TRBJ2-7; 8 positions agree with TRBD2. CDR3 length equals 14 residues. Germline assignment: CDR1 SGHNT and CDR2 YYREEE (reference sequence). Trimming at V came to 2 bases and at J to 3 bases, leaving 4 bases not matched to a gene. The chain's CDR3 is CASSFTSGNYEQYF. DNA for the CDR3: TGTGCCAGCAGCTTCACTAGCGGAAACTACGAGCAGTACTTC.

The chain uses TRBV7-2 and TRBJ2-7, with TRBD1 identical over 9 bases. This CDR3 is 16 amino acids long. Trimming took 6 bases from V and 4 from J; bases not matched to a gene: 13. Germline V gene sequence: CDR1 SGHTA, CDR2 FQGNSA. Here the CDR3 DNA reads TGTGCCAGCAGTTCCGGGACAGGGAGGGGGGGTTACGAGCAGTACTTC. Translated: CASSSGTGRGGYEQYF.

Comment on this clone: The germline gene is not matched at one end of the junction; a read error may be the cause. This chain uses TRBV6-4 with TRBJ1-5, with TRBD1 identical over 7 bases. The germline V gene has CDR1 MRHNA and CDR2 SNTAGT. The CDR3 spans 15 residues. CDR3 region: CASRLGQISNQPQHF. The CDR3, as DNA: TGTGCCAGCAGGTTGGGACAGATAAGCAACCAGCCCCAGCATTTT.

The chain employs TRBV7-9 and TRBJ1-5; perhaps TRBD1 as D (5 bases). The V gene's germline CDR1 is SEHNR and CDR2 FQNEAQ (reference sequence). CDR3 length equals 14 residues. V lost 5 bases and J 6 bases, leaving 14 bases between the germline ends. This CDR3 is CASSASGGGQPQHF. The CDR3 nucleotides read TGTGCCAGCAGCGCCTCGGGGGGGGGTCAGCCCCAGCATTTT.

This clone was counted between two and nine times. The rearrangement joins TRBV4-2 to TRBJ2-2; D possibly corresponds to TRBD2 (5 bases). V lost 0 bases and J lost 5, with 10 bases in between. This CDR3 is built from 15 residues. CDR1 is LGHNA and CDR2 is YNFKEQ in the germline V gene. CDR3 sequence: CASSQDGLATGELFF. As DNA, the CDR3 is TGTGCCAGCAGCCAAGATGGGCTAGCTACCGGGGAGCTGTTTTTT.

The rearrangement uses TRBV28 and TRBJ2-7, with 7 positions matching TRBD1. This CDR3 comprises 14 residues. V was clipped by 5 bases and J by 0 bases; unmatched bases: 4. Germline V gene lookup returns CDR1 MDHEN and CDR2 SYDVKM. The CDR3 spells CASSPRQGSYEQYF. The DNA of the CDR3 is TGTGCCAGCAGTCCAAGACAGGGCTCCTACGAGCAGTACTTC. Full variable domain (missing parts from reference TRBV28 and TRBJ2-7): DVKVTQSSRYLVKRTGEKVFLECVQDMDHENMFWYRQDPGLGLRLIYFSYDVKMKEKGDIPEGYSVSREKKERFSLILESASTNQTSMYLCASSPRQGSYEQYFGPGTRLTVT.

J is TRBJ2-2 and V is TRBV11-3; the match to TRBD1 covers 11 bases. The V gene end was trimmed by 4 bases and the J gene end by 4 bases; junction bases not matched to a gene: 5. The CDR3 length is 16 residues. The germline V gene has CDR1 SGHNT and CDR2 YENEEA. CDR3 loop: CASSSGQGAGTGELFF. The CDR3 DNA follows: TGTGCCAGCAGCTCCGGACAGGGGGCGGGCACCGGGGAGCTGTTTTTT.

The rearrangement joins TRBV5-8 to TRBJ1-5; 9 bases map to TRBD1. The CDR3 covers 15 residues. In germline, CDR1 is SGHTS, CDR2 YDEGEE. The junction had 7 bases not matched to a gene; V was cut back by 4 bases and J by 5 bases. The DNA of the CDR3 is TGTGCCAGCAGCCGGACAGGGGCGGGCGATCAGCCCCAGCATTTT. Translating it yields CASSRTGAGDQPQHF.

The CDR3 DNA reads as TGTGCCAGCAGCTCGCCCCGGGACAGGGCTACAATCGTGCCCCAGCATTTT. It yields the protein CASSSPRDRATIVPQHF. This sequence joins TRBV28 and TRBJ1-5; TRBD1 aligns across 9 bases. V lost 6 bases, J lost 9 bases, and 18 bases stayed unmatched. The CDR3 sequence is 17 residues long. Germline CDR1 is MDHEN and CDR2 is SYDVKM.

The chain links TRBV5-8 to TRBJ1-1; D gene uncertain. Trimming pared 0 bases from V and 0 bases from J, leaving 6 bases between. The germline V gene has CDR1 SGHTS and CDR2 YDEGEE. The CDR3 is 14 residues long. The CDR3, as DNA: TGTGCCAGCAGCTTGGGCAGATTGAACACTGAAGCTTTCTTT. Encoded protein: CASSLGRLNTEAFF.

The V gene is TRBV19, the J gene TRBJ1-2; D possibly corresponds to TRBD1 (6 bases). The V end lost 8 bases, the J end lost 8 bases, and 21 bases lay between the germline ends. Germline lookup yields CDR1 LNHDA and CDR2 SQIVND (reference sequence). This CDR3 is 14 amino acids long. CDR3 DNA sequence: TGTGCCAGTCATATAAGGGACAAGGTGGAAGGCTACACCTTC. Its protein is CASHIRDKVEGYTF.